The sequence of this T cell receptor beta chain was determined in a study of blood T cells in healthy people across ages. The authors ran a second PCR of about 7 to 11 cycles using a sample-barcoded 5' primer and a J-beta primer mix. Using its own MiXCR run on the 5' RACE reads, TCRdb lists one record per CDR3 protein. The sample has about 940,000 distinct CDR3 sequences; roughly 43% are singletons. V lost 3 bases and J 0 bases, leaving 9 bases between the germline ends. Per the germline V gene, CDR1 is SGHRS and CDR2 is YFSETQ. The CDR3 loop spans 14 amino acids. This clonotype has only a few counts.

The sample comprised blood. This receptor was identified in a man aged 25 to 40 in good health. The chain is built from TRBV5-1 and TRBJ2-5, with D possibly matching TRBD1 (6 bases). CDR3 sequence reads: CASSSRTDQETQYF. The CDR3 coding sequence is TGCGCCAGCAGCTCGAGGACAGACCAAGAGACCCAGTACTTC.